This T cell receptor (beta chain) derives from a study of CD8 T cells in ankylosing spondylitis. The study's findings and limits: Past research had described some motif variants in reactive arthritis synovial fluid and blood. Within matched ankylosing spondylitis synovial fluid, disease-linked clones were reportedly significantly enriched. Ankylosing spondylitis blood appeared to be characterized by a TCR beta motif of eight highly homologous variants.

Germline V CDR1 and CDR2: SGHTA, FQGNSA. CDR3 length: 16 amino acids. Losses at the gene ends were 1 base for V and 5 bases for J; bases not matched to a gene: 10. This clonotype was seen only a few times. Its antigen remains unknown. TCRdb re-analysed the 5' RACE reads in MiXCR, keeping a single row per CDR3 protein. Among 500,000 to 550,000 distinct CDR3 sequences listed, about 12% were seen once. This chain uses TRBV7-2 with TRBJ2-5, with TRBD2 identical over 7 bases. Sequencing used blood, either unsorted or a sorted T cell fraction (not recorded which). The TCR sequence derives from a male donor with ankylosing spondylitis. The CDR3 DNA is TGTGCCAGCAGCTTAGTCGGGGGAGGGCCGGGGGAGACCCAGTACTTC. Translated: CASSLVGGGPGETQYF.